Shown below are 26 T cell receptor beta chains from a single sample sequenced in a study of blood T cell repertoires in COVID-19. Some clones are missing from TCRdb's copy, which holds only in-frame ones; the method was immunoSEQ multiplex PCR. The sample yields approximately 80,000 clones, under 85% seen once. The material sequenced was peripheral blood. The receptors originated from a woman older than 75 with COVID-19, enrolled during active disease.

The rearrangement links TRBV5-3 to TRBJ1-1, with TRBD1 identical over 8 bases. TRBV5-3 is reported as an ORF; its role is uncertain. Trimming removed 3 bases from V and 0 bases from J; junction bases left unmatched: 10. The CDR3 sequence is 17 residues long. The CDR3 is CARSSRTGQVMNTEAFF. In DNA form, the CDR3 reads TGTGCCAGAAGCTCCCGGACAGGGCAGGTGATGAACACTGAAGCTTTCTTT.

This chain links TRBV28 with TRBJ2-7, with D perhaps matching TRBD1 (7 bases). Trimming took 4 bases from V and 6 from J, leaving 10 bases between them. Germline V gives CDR1 MDHEN, CDR2 SYDVKM. The CDR3 contains 12 residues. CDR3 sequence: CASSSQGGEQYF. The CDR3 DNA reads TGTGCCAGCAGTTCCCAGGGGGGCGAGCAGTACTTC. Full variable domain (remainder filled in from reference TRBV28 and TRBJ2-7): DVKVTQSSRYLVKRTGEKVFLECVQDMDHENMFWYRQDPGLGLRLIYFSYDVKMKEKGDIPEGYSVSREKKERFSLILESASTNQTSMYLCASSSQGGEQYFGPGTRLTVT.

The rearrangement uses TRBV4-2 and TRBJ1-2; 9 bases are a match to TRBD1. This CDR3 has 14 amino acids. V lost 4 bases, J lost 6 bases, and 6 bases stayed unmatched. Germline V gives CDR1 LGHNA, CDR2 YNFKEQ. The CDR3 DNA reads as TGTGCCAGCAGCCCGTGGACAGGGGCGGATGGCTACACCTTC. Translation gives CASSPWTGADGYTF.

This rearrangement joins TRBV18 to TRBJ1-3; TRBD1 matches at 7 bases. In germline, CDR1 is KGHSH, CDR2 LQKENI. The junction had 3 bases not matched to a gene; V was cut back by 6 bases and J by 4 bases. The length of the CDR3 is 13 residues. For the CDR3, the DNA is TGTGCCAGCTCGACAGGGATAGGAAACACCATATATTTT. It codes for CASSTGIGNTIYF.

This chain links TRBV30 with TRBJ2-5; maybe TRBD2 (6 bases). Germline-derived CDR1 and CDR2 are GTSNPN and SVGIG (reference sequence). The CDR3 totals 11 residues. Trimming removed 4 bases from V and 5 bases from J, with 8 bases in between. CDR3 nucleotides: TGTGCCTGGACTGGGGGGGAGACCCAGTACTTC. It yields the protein CAWTGGETQYF.

The V gene is TRBV7-9, the J gene TRBJ1-5; possibly TRBD1 for D (5 bases). Germline assignment: CDR1 SEHNR and CDR2 FQNEAQ (reference sequence). The CDR3 contains 15 residues. V was cut by 0 bases and J by 7 bases, with 13 bases left in between. CDR3 sequence (DNA): TGTGCCAGCAGCTTAGCTGGGGGGGTGGGCCAGCCCCAGCATTTT. As protein: CASSLAGGVGQPQHF.

The J gene is TRBJ2-6, the V gene TRBV10-3, with 7 bases lining up with TRBD1. This CDR3 has 14 amino acids. The germline CDR1 and CDR2 sequences are ENHRY and SYGVKD. V lost 10 bases to trimming and J lost 2 bases; unmatched junction nucleotides: 5. CDR3 in DNA: TGTGCCACAGAGACAGGGCCTGGGGCCAACGTCCTGACTTTC. The encoded protein is CATETGPGANVLTF.

The chain joins TRBV5-4 to TRBJ2-1, with TRBD1 matching 8 bases. This CDR3 has 15 amino acids. J lost 8 bases, V lost 4 bases, and 11 bases had no gene match. Germline values: CDR1 SGHNT, CDR2 YYREEE (reference sequence). CDR3 DNA sequence: TGTGCCAGCAGCCCCGGGGACAGGCCACCGGATGAGCAGTTCTTC. It yields the protein CASSPGDRPPDEQFF.

This clone has more than one count but fewer than ten. The genes are TRBV10-1 and TRBJ1-2; tentatively, D is TRBD1 (6 bases). Germline-derived CDR1 and CDR2 are WNHNN and SYGVQD (reference sequence). The CDR3 is 17 amino acids. Trimming shortened V by 3 bases and J by 4 bases, and 21 bases separated the two germline ends. The chain's CDR3 is CASSDQQRFTGPYGYTF. CDR3 nucleotide sequence: TGCGCCAGCAGTGACCAACAAAGGTTCACAGGGCCCTATGGCTACACCTTC.

This sequence joins TRBV7-2 and TRBJ2-5, with a weak D call TRBD1 (5 bases). V dropped 4 bases and J dropped 5 bases, with 14 bases sitting between them. CDR1 and CDR2 (germline): SGHTA, FQGNSA. CDR3 length: 14 residues. The DNA for the CDR3 is TGTGCCAGCAGCTCGACAGTTTTCTCGGAGACCCAGTACTTC. Translated: CASSSTVFSETQYF.

The CDR3 DNA is TGCAGTGCTAGTAGATTGCAGGGGATCAATAGCAATCAGCCCCAGCATTTT. Residues: CSASRLQGINSNQPQHF. This rearrangement joins TRBV20-1 to TRBJ1-5; a weak D match, TRBD1 (6 bases). The CDR3 sequence is 17 residues long. Germline lookup yields CDR1 DFQATT and CDR2 SNEGSKA (reference sequence). The V end lost 3 bases, the J end lost 0 bases, and 18 bases lay between the germline ends.

The rearrangement links TRBV6-1 to TRBJ2-5; TRBD2 agrees at 11 bases. The germline CDR1 and CDR2 sequences are MNHNS and SASEGT. Trimming took 4 bases from V and 4 from J; bases not matched to a gene: 11. This CDR3 region has 17 residues. The CDR3 reads CASSAFSGRAGIETQYF. The CDR3 bases are TGTGCCAGCAGTGCCTTTAGCGGGAGGGCCGGGATAGAGACCCAGTACTTC.

The chain links TRBV18 to TRBJ1-5, with a weak D call TRBD1 (5 bases). The CDR3 is made up of 13 amino acids. CDR1 is KGHSH, CDR2 LQKENI, per germline. Trimming shortened V by 3 bases and J by 4 bases, and 7 bases separated the two germline ends. The DNA of the CDR3 is TGTGCCAGCTCACCGAAGGGGAATCAGCCCCAGCATTTT. Amino acids: CASSPKGNQPQHF.

The chain couples TRBV27 to TRBJ2-3; possible D gene TRBD2, 6 bases. Germline V gene lookup returns CDR1 MNHEY and CDR2 SMNVEV (reference sequence). The CDR3 has 13 amino acids. Trimming took off 6 bases at V and 5 bases at J, with 12 bases between the two ends. CDR3 nucleotide sequence: TGTGCCAGCAGGGGGACTTTTTTAGATACGCAGTATTTT. It specifies CASRGTFLDTQYF.

The chain is built from TRBV2 and TRBJ1-4; a weak D match, TRBD1 (6 bases). Trimming shortened V by 8 bases and J by 12 bases, and 19 bases separated the two germline ends. Germline V gene sequence: CDR1 SNHLY, CDR2 FYNNEI. CDR3 length: 13 amino acids. In nucleotides, the CDR3 is TGTGCCAGCGGTTATCAGGACAGATTAGAACTGTTTTTT. Its protein is CASGYQDRLELFF.

This clone was counted only a few times. The chain joins TRBV24-1 to TRBJ2-2, with 7 bases fitting TRBD2. J lost 2 bases, V lost 1 base, and 12 bases had no gene match. Per germline, CDR1 KGHDR and CDR2 SFDVKD. The CDR3 has 19 residues. In DNA, the CDR3 is TGTGCCACCAGTGATTTTGGACTAGAATCCCCCTTTAACACCGGGGAGCTGTTTTTT. Protein product: CATSDFGLESPFNTGELFF.

The rearrangement uses TRBV6-6 and TRBJ2-5, with D possibly matching TRBD1 (6 bases). This CDR3 is 14 amino acids long. Germline assignment: CDR1 MNHNY and CDR2 SVGAGI (reference sequence). Trimming stripped 5 bases from V and 4 bases from J, with 14 bases between. As DNA, the CDR3 is TGTGCCAGCAGTGGACAGAACCAAGGAGAGACCCAGTACTTC. Its protein is CASSGQNQGETQYF.

The V and J genes are TRBV7-2 and TRBJ2-4; TRBD1 matches at 8 bases. The CDR3 loop spans 14 amino acids. CDR1 is SGHTA, CDR2 FQGNSA, per germline. Trimming removed 5 bases from V and 3 bases from J; junction bases left unmatched: 3. The CDR3: CASSRGQVKNIQYF. The CDR3 region has the DNA TGTGCCAGCAGCCGGGGACAGGTCAAAAACATTCAGTACTTC.

The V and J genes are TRBV18 and TRBJ2-3, with D possibly TRBD1 on 5 matching bases. Germline V gene sequence: CDR1 KGHSH, CDR2 LQKENI. The CDR3 totals 15 residues. The V end was cut by 4 bases, the J end by 0 bases, with 11 bases between. The CDR3 DNA is TGTGCCAGCTCACTTCAGGGTCGGAGCACAGATACGCAGTATTTT. Amino acids: CASSLQGRSTDTQYF.

The gene calls are TRBV18 and TRBJ2-7, with D possibly matching TRBD2 (5 bases). This CDR3 is built from 14 residues. CDR1 is KGHSH and CDR2 is LQKENI in the germline V gene. V lost 6 bases, J lost 0 bases, and 12 bases lay in between. Written as DNA, the CDR3 is TGTGCCAGCTCTTCGGGATTCAGCTCCTACGAGCAGTACTTC. Its protein is CASSSGFSSYEQYF.

CDR3 bases: TGTGCCAGCAGTCAGCTCGGTTACCAGCCCCAGCATTTT. This codes for CASSQLGYQPQHF. The chain links TRBV6-6 to TRBJ1-5; no clear D. V lost 5 bases and J lost 7, with 12 bases in between. Germline lookup yields CDR1 MNHNY and CDR2 SVGAGI (reference sequence). This CDR3 has 13 residues.

This clone was detected only a few times. The chain couples TRBV27 to TRBJ1-6; D unclear. Germline CDR1 MNHEY, CDR2 SMNVEV (reference sequence). Trimming stripped 2 bases from V and 0 bases from J, with 8 bases between. The CDR3 length is 16 residues. The CDR3 DNA follows: TGTGCCAGCAGTTTACTTTCCCTCTCCTATAATTCACCCCTCCACTTT. It yields the protein CASSLLSLSYNSPLHF.

The CDR3 region is CASRGRPEAFF. DNA for the CDR3: TGTGCCAGCAGGGGGAGGCCTGAAGCTTTCTTT. The rearrangement joins TRBV28 to TRBJ1-1; D is ambiguous. Germline CDR1 MDHEN, CDR2 SYDVKM. The CDR3 runs 11 residues. V was clipped by 6 bases and J by 6 bases, with 8 bases between them.

This chain joins TRBV21-1 and TRBJ2-7; TRBD2, the table's D call, lacks a check against the DNA. TRBV21-1 is labeled a pseudogene. The CDR3 is 15 amino acids. The CDR3 DNA sequence: TGTGCCAGCAGCCCCTGGGCTAGCGGGAGGTGGGAGCAGTACTTC. Protein sequence: CASSPWASGRWEQYF.

V and J are TRBV30 and TRBJ2-3, with 12 bases fitting TRBD2. Trimming cost V 0 bases and J 9 bases; bases outside gene matches: 7. This CDR3 has 15 residues. CDR1 and CDR2 (germline): GTSNPN, SVGIG (reference sequence). The CDR3 loop reads CAWSVRPSGGGTQYF. The CDR3 DNA reads as TGTGCCTGGAGTGTTCGGCCTAGCGGGGGGGGAACGCAGTATTTT.

J is TRBJ2-2 and V is TRBV7-6; possible D gene TRBD1, 6 bases. The germline V gene encodes CDR1 SGHVS and CDR2 FNYEAQ. The CDR3 consists of 16 residues. V shed 3 bases and J shed 1 base, with 12 bases lying between them. The CDR3 is CASSFIPRGNTGELFF. The CDR3 region has the DNA TGTGCCAGCAGCTTTATTCCCAGGGGGAACACCGGGGAGCTGTTTTTT.